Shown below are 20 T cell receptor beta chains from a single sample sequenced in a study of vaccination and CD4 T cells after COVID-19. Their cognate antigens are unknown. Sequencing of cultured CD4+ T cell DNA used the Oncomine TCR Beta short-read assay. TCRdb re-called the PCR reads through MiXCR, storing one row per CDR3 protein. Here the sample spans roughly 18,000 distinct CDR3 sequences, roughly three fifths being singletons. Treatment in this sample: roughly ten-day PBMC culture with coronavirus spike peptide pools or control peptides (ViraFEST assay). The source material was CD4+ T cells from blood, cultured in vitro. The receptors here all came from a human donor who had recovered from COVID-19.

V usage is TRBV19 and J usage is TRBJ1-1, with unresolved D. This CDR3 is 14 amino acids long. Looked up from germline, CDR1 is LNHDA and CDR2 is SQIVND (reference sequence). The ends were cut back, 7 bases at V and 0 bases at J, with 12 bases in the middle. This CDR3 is CASTLDGLNTEAFF. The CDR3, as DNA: TGTGCCAGTACCTTGGACGGCCTGAACACTGAAGCTTTCTTT. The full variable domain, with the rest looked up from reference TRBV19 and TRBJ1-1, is DGGITQSPKYLFRKEGQNVTLSCEQNLNHDAMYWYRQDPGQGLRLIYYSQIVNDFQKGDIAEGYSVSREKKESFPLTVTSAQKNPTAFYLCASTLDGLNTEAFFGQGTRLTVV.

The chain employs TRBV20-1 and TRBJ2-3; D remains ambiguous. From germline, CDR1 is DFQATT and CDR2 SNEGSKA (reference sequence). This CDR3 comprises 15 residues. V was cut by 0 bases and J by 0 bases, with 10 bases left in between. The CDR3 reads CSARDEAPSTDTQYF. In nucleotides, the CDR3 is TGCAGTGCTAGAGATGAAGCCCCTAGCACAGATACGCAGTATTTT.

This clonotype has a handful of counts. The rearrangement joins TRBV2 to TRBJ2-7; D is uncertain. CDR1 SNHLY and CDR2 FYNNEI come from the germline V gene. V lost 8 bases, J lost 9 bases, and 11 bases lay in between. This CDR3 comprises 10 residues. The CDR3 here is CASQYSGQYF. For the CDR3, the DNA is TGTGCCAGCCAATATTCAGGGCAGTACTTC.

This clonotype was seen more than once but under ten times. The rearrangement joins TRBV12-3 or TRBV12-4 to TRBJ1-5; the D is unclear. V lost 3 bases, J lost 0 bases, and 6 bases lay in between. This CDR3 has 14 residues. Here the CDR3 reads CASSFEDSNQPQHF. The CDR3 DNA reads TGTGCCAGCAGTTTTGAGGATAGCAATCAGCCCCAGCATTTT.

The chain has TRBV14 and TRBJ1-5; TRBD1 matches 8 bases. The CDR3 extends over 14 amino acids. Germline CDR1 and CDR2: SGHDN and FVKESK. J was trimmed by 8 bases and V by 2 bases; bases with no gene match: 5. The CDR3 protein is CASSQLGQGEPQHF. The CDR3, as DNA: TGTGCCAGCAGCCAACTCGGACAGGGTGAGCCCCAGCATTTT.

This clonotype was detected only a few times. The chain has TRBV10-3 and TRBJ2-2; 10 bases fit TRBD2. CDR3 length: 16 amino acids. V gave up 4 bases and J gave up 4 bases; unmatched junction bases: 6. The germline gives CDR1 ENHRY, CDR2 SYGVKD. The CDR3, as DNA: TGTGCCATCAGTGTAACTAGCGGGACTGGCACCGGGGAGCTGTTTTTT. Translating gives CAISVTSGTGTGELFF.

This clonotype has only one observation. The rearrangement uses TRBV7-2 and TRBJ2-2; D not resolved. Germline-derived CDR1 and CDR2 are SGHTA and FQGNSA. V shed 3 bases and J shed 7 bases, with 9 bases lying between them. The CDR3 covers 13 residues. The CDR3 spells CASSFTVGGELFF. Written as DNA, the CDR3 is TGTGCCAGCAGCTTCACCGTAGGCGGGGAGCTGTTTTTT.

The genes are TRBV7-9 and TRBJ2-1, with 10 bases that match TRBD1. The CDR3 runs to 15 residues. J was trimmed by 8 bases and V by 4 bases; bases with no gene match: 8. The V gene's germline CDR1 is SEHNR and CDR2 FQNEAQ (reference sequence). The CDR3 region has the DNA TGTGCCAGCAGCTGGACAGGGGGGGGATTTGATGAGCAGTTCTTC. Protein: CASSWTGGGFDEQFF.

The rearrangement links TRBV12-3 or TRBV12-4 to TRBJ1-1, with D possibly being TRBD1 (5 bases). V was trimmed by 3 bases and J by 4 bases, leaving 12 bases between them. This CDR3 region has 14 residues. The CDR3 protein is CASSFMTERTEAFF. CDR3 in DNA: TGTGCCAGCAGTTTTATGACAGAGCGCACTGAAGCTTTCTTT.

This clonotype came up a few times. The CDR3 is CASSSRPGTSGVLNIQYF. As DNA, the CDR3 is TGTGCCAGCAGTTCCCGACCCGGGACTAGCGGGGTACTAAACATTCAGTACTTC. The V gene is TRBV6-5, the J gene TRBJ2-4; TRBD2 matches at 13 bases. The CDR3 sequence is 18 residues long. Germline V gene lookup returns CDR1 MNHEY and CDR2 SVGAGI. Trimming took 4 bases from V and 6 from J; bases not matched to a gene: 12.

CDR3 amino acids: CAWSHESGQPQHF. Here the CDR3 DNA reads TGTGCCTGGAGTCATGAGTCCGGGCAGCCCCAGCATTTT. The V and J genes are TRBV30 and TRBJ1-5, with D hard to call. This CDR3 contains 13 residues. V lost 2 bases to trimming and J lost 7 bases, with 12 bases between them. The germline V gene has CDR1 GTSNPN and CDR2 SVGIG (reference sequence).

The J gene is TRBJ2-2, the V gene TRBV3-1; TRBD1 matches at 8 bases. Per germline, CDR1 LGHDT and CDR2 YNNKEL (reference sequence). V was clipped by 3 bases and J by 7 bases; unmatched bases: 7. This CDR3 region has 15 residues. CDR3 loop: CASSQHGQGGGELFF. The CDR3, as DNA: TGTGCCAGCAGCCAGCACGGACAGGGCGGCGGGGAGCTGTTTTTT.

CDR3 bases: TGTGCCAGCAGCTCGCGGGGGGGAGACACAGATACGCAGTATTTT. This gives the protein CASSSRGGDTDTQYF. This chain connects TRBV7-7 to TRBJ2-3; TRBD2 matches 9 bases. The CDR3 consists of 15 residues. CDR1 SSHAT and CDR2 FNYEAQ come from the germline V gene (reference sequence). Unmatched junction bases numbered 4, after V lost 4 bases and J lost 2 bases.

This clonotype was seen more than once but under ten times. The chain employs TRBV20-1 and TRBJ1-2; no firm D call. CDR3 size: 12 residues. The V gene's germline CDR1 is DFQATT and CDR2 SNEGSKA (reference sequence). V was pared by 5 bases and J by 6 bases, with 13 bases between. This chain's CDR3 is CSAFRGWDGYTF. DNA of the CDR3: TGCAGTGCTTTTCGAGGATGGGATGGCTACACCTTC.

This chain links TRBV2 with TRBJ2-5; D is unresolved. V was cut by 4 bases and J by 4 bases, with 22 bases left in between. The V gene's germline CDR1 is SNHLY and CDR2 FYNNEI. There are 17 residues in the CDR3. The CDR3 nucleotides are TGTGCCAGCAGTGGGGGTTCTCTGGCAGCTTTTCGAGAGACCCAGTACTTC. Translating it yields CASSGGSLAAFRETQYF.

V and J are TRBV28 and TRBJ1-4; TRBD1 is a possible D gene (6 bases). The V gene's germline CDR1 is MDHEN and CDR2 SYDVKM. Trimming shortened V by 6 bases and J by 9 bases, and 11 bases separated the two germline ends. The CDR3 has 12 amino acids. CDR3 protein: CASRQGSQKLFF. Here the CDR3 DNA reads TGTGCCAGCAGACAGGGCTCTCAAAAACTGTTTTTT.

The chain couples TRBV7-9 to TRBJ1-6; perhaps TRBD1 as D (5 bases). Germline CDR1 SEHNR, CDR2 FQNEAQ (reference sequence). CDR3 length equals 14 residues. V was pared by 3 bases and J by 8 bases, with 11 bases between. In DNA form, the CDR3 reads TGTGCCAGCAGCTTTTCCCTGGGGCATTCACCCCTCCACTTT. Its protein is CASSFSLGHSPLHF.

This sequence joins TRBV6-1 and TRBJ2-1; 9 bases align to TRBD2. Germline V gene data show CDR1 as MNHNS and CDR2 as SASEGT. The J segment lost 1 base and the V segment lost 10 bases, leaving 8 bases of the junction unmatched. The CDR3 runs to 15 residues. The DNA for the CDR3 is TGTGCCACCCGAATAGCGGGGGAGTCCTACAATGAGCAGTTCTTC. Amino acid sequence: CATRIAGESYNEQFF.

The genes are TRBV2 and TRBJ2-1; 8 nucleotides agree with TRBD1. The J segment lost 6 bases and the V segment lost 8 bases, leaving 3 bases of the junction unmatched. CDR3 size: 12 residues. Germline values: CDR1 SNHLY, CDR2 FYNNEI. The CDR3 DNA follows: TGTGCCAGCGGCGACAGGGGCAATGAGCAGTTCTTC. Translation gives CASGDRGNEQFF.

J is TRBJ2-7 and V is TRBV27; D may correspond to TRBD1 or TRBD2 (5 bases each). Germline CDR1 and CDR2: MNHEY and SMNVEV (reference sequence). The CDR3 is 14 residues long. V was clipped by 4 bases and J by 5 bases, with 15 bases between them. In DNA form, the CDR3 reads TGTGCCAGCAGTTATGTTCAGGGAGCCCACGAGCAGTACTTC. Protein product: CASSYVQGAHEQYF.